The rows below give T cell receptor beta chains drawn from one sample of a study of human T cells and chemical hapten exposure. TCRdb re-called the RACE reads with MiXCR, one entry per CDR3 protein. The repertoire holds 130,000 or so distinct CDR3 sequences, with about 9.4% as singletons. The sample comprised whole blood. These receptors were obtained from a male donor in good health. Some clones in this sample may be carry-over from other donors' samples. The CDR3 runs from the conserved cysteine through the conserved F or W. Each record gives: CDR3 length, J gene, clone size, V gene, D gene, CDR3 DNA, CDR3 protein. D genes are given only for firm matches. Not every row has a clone size; where given, it reads once, few, many or a size class.

14,TRBJ2-5,few,TRBV5-1,NA,TGCGCCAGCAGCTCACAGGGAGATAAAGAGACCCAGTACTTC,CASSSQGDKETQYF
15,TRBJ2-3,NA,TRBV20-1,NA,TGCAGTGCTGAGATAGCGGCGGGTTTCACAGATACGCAGTATTTT,CSAEIAAGFTDTQYF
17,TRBJ2-6,NA,TRBV5-1,TRBD1,TGCGCCAGCAGCCCAACAGGGGGCCCAGCTGGGGCCAACGTCCTGACTTTC,CASSPTGGPAGANVLTF
13,TRBJ1-1,NA,TRBV2,NA,TGTGCCTGCTTCAGGGAACTGGACACTGAAGCTTTCTTT,CACFRELDTEAFF
15,TRBJ1-1,many,TRBV11-1,NA,TGTGCCAGCAGCAGCCCGGACGGGAGTGGGACTGAAGCTTTCTTT,CASSSPDGSGTEAFF
16,TRBJ2-1,many,TRBV14,TRBD2,TGTGCCAGCAGCCTACTTGGGGGGGGGGACTACAATGAGCAGTTCTTC,CASSLLGGGDYNEQFF
16,TRBJ1-6,few,TRBV27,NA,TGTGCCAGCAGTCTACAGGGCGATGGGGTTAATTCACCCCTCCACTTT,CASSLQGDGVNSPLHF
14,TRBJ1-1,few,TRBV7-9,NA,TGTGCCAGCCTAACAACCGGAGCGAACACTGAAGCTTTCTTT,CASLTTGANTEAFF
16,TRBJ2-7,many,TRBV7-2,TRBD2,TGTGCCAGCAGCTTAAATTGGGCTAGCGGTACCTACGAGCAGTACTTC,CASSLNWASGTYEQYF
19,TRBJ2-3,NA,TRBV4-1,TRBD2,TGCGCCAGCAGCCCCCAAACAACTGAAACTAGCGACCGCACAGATACGCAGTATTTT,CASSPQTTETSDRTDTQYF
15,TRBJ1-2,many,TRBV24-1,NA,TGTGCCACCAGTGATTTGTCCTATCCGGAGGGTGGCTACACCTTC,CATSDLSYPEGGYTF
21,TRBJ1-5,few,TRBV10-2,TRBD1,TGCGCCAGCAGTGAGTCCTTCCATCGAACCGGGACAGGGGGCTTCAATCAGCCCCAGCATTTT,CASSESFHRTGTGGFNQPQHF
17,TRBJ2-2,many,TRBV6-2/TRBV6-3,TRBD2,TGTGCCAGCAGTCTGACTAGCGGGGGCCCGAGGACCGGGGAGCTGTTTTTT,CASSLTSGGPRTGELFF
16,TRBJ2-5,many,TRBV7-8,TRBD2,TGTGCCAGCAGCTCCCACCGTAGCGGGGGGGAAGAGACCCAGTACTTC,CASSSHRSGGEETQYF
16,TRBJ2-3,few,TRBV25-1,NA,TGTGCCAGCAGTGATCCACAGGGGAGGGGCACAGATACGCAGTATTTT,CASSDPQGRGTDTQYF
14,TRBJ1-4,many,TRBV12-3/TRBV12-4,NA,TGTGCCAGCAGTTTAGACCCACTTAATGAAAAACTGTTTTTT,CASSLDPLNEKLFF
16,TRBJ2-7,many,TRBV12-3/TRBV12-4,TRBD2,TGTGCCAGCAGTCCCCCACTCGCGGGAGGGCCAGGCGAGCAGTACTTC,CASSPPLAGGPGEQYF
13,TRBJ2-7,NA,TRBV7-2,TRBD1,TGTGCCAGCAGCAGGGACAGGGTCGACGAGCAGTACTTC,CASSRDRVDEQYF
16,TRBJ2-5,NA,TRBV5-4,NA,TGTGCCAGCAGCTTGGGAGGTTCCAGGGGACAAGAGACCCAGTACTTC,CASSLGGSRGQETQYF
10,TRBJ2-5,few,TRBV29-1,NA,TGCAGCGTTGGAGAAGAGACCCAGTACTTC,CSVGEETQYF
12,TRBJ2-3,many,TRBV4-1,NA,TGCGCCAGCAGCCTACCGCTGGATACGCAGTATTTT,CASSLPLDTQYF
15,TRBJ1-2,few,TRBV29-1,TRBD1,TGCAGCGTTGATTCCCAGGACAGGGCGAGGAATGGCTACACCTTC,CSVDSQDRARNGYTF
13,TRBJ1-5,NA,TRBV19,NA,TGTGCCAGTAGTATCAATGGCGAACAGCCCCAGCATTTT,CASSINGEQPQHF
16,TRBJ2-4,few,TRBV4-3,NA,TGCGCCAGCAGCCAAGAAGATGGACTAGCCAAAAACATTCAGTACTTC,CASSQEDGLAKNIQYF